This TCR beta chain was captured in a study of blood T cells in healthy people across ages. A second roughly 7 to 11 cycle PCR used barcoded and J-beta primers. MiXCR, applied by TCRdb to the 5' RACE reads, yields one record per CDR3 protein. The sample consists of 550,000 to 650,000 distinct CDR3 sequences, 25% to 35% of them appearing once. Looked up from germline, CDR1 is SGHDN and CDR2 is FVKESK. CDR3 size: 14 residues. V was pared by 1 base and J by 6 bases, with 12 bases between. This clonotype turned up a few times. These data were also reused for a study on T cells of mothers and their children.

Sequenced: blood. The chain employs TRBV14 and TRBJ2-5; D not resolved. This TCR was recovered from a boy aged 2 to 9 in good health. The CDR3 spells CASSQGRLPQTQYF. CDR3 DNA: TGTGCCAGCAGCCAAGGGCGGCTCCCCCAGACCCAGTACTTC.